The 25 T cell receptor beta chains reported below all come from one sample, sequenced in a study of blood T cell repertoires in COVID-19. Using immunoSEQ multiplex PCR, the repertoire was profiled, and TCRdb retains in-frame clones only, with some absent. The sample includes 300,000 to 350,000 clones, over 70% of them seen just once. The sample was peripheral blood. These receptors were collected from a woman in her forties or fifties with COVID-19, enrolled during active disease.

The gene calls are TRBV19 and TRBJ2-3; no clear D gene. The CDR3 runs to 17 residues. V lost 5 bases, J lost 0 bases, and 18 bases lay in between. From germline, CDR1 is LNHDA and CDR2 SQIVND (reference sequence). In DNA form, the CDR3 reads TGTGCCAGTAGTTCCCGCCCTGTCGCGACTAGCACAGATACGCAGTATTTT. It is translated as CASSSRPVATSTDTQYF.

The chain links TRBV29-1 to TRBJ2-3; 8 bases fit TRBD1. V shed 8 bases and J 2 bases; nucleotides not matched to a gene: 9. Germline V gene data show CDR1 as SQVTM and CDR2 as ANQGSEA. The length of the CDR3 is 14 residues. CDR3 coding DNA: TGCAGCATTAGGACAGGGCGAAACACAGATACGCAGTATTTT. Residues: CSIRTGRNTDTQYF.

Only a few counts were recorded for this clone. The J gene is TRBJ2-2, the V gene TRBV2, with 10 bases fitting TRBD1. J gave up 7 bases and V 7 bases, and 18 bases lay outside the gene matches. CDR3 length: 18 residues. Germline V lookup: CDR1 SNHLY, CDR2 FYNNEI. The CDR3, as DNA: TGTGCCAGCACCAGGGACAGGGGAAGTTTTAAGCGGGGCGGGGAGCTGTTTTTT. Its protein product is CASTRDRGSFKRGGELFF.

The rearrangement uses TRBV10-1 and TRBJ1-1, with D maybe TRBD1 (6 bases). Deletions cut 8 bases from V and 2 bases from J, with 9 bases between. Germline V gene lookup returns CDR1 WNHNN and CDR2 SYGVQD (reference sequence). The CDR3 consists of 12 residues. The CDR3 DNA sequence: TGCGCCAGCCAGGGGAGAAACACTGAAGCTTTCTTT. Protein product: CASQGRNTEAFF.

This rearrangement joins TRBV4-1 to TRBJ2-5; TRBD2 aligns across 9 bases. Germline V CDR1 and CDR2: MGHRA, YSYEKL. This CDR3 contains 17 residues. V shed 2 bases and J 4 bases; nucleotides not matched to a gene: 11. The CDR3, as DNA: TGCGCCAGCAGCCAACGACAGGGCGGGAGGGCATTAGAGACCCAGTACTTC. Translation: CASSQRQGGRALETQYF.

The V gene is TRBV6-1, the J gene TRBJ1-2; the match to TRBD1 covers 10 bases. Per germline, CDR1 MNHNS and CDR2 SASEGT. This CDR3 region has 16 residues. J lost 0 bases, V lost 0 bases, and 1 base had no gene match. The CDR3, as DNA: TGTGCCAGCAGTGAAGCGGACAGGGGGGCTAACTATGGCTACACCTTC. Its protein is CASSEADRGANYGYTF.

The chain combines TRBV29-1 with TRBJ1-5; TRBD1 matches at 7 bases. V lost 6 bases and J lost 0; bases outside the gene matches: 5. Germline values: CDR1 SQVTM, CDR2 ANQGSEA. The length of the CDR3 is 14 residues. The chain's CDR3 is CSVQTGDSNQPQHF. The CDR3 region has the DNA TGCAGCGTCCAAACAGGGGATAGCAATCAGCCCCAGCATTTT.

The genes are TRBV19 and TRBJ2-1, with 12 bases matching TRBD2. The CDR3 runs to 15 residues. Germline CDR1 is LNHDA and CDR2 is SQIVND (reference sequence). J gave up 7 bases and V 7 bases, and 8 bases lay outside the gene matches. CDR3 nucleotides: TGTGCCAGTAAGACTAGCGGGAGTGGGGTGAATGAGCAGTTCTTC. Its translation: CASKTSGSGVNEQFF.

The rearrangement joins TRBV5-1 to TRBJ1-4; D not resolved. The V end was cut by 4 bases, the J end by 8 bases, with 21 bases between. Germline-derived CDR1 and CDR2 are SGHRS and YFSETQ. The CDR3 loop spans 16 amino acids. This CDR3 is CASSPTSGVPTEKLFF. DNA for the CDR3: TGCGCCAGCAGCCCAACGAGCGGGGTACCGACCGAAAAACTGTTTTTT.

This clone has only one observation. The V and J genes are TRBV5-5 and TRBJ2-2, with 10 bases matching TRBD2. Germline assignment: CDR1 SGHKS and CDR2 YYEKEE (reference sequence). The CDR3 runs to 18 residues. The trim removed 4 bases at V and 2 bases at J, leaving 11 bases unmatched. The CDR3 sequence: CASSQSLSGRPNTGELFF. DNA for the CDR3: TGTGCCAGCAGCCAAAGTCTTAGCGGGAGGCCCAACACCGGGGAGCTGTTTTTT.

The chain is built from TRBV5-1 and TRBJ1-1; D call uncertain. The CDR3 length is 15 residues. Germline V CDR1 and CDR2: SGHRS, YFSETQ. V gave up 5 bases and J gave up 4 bases, with 18 bases separating them. The CDR3: CASSQAGARGTEAFF. For the CDR3, the DNA is TGCGCCAGCAGTCAGGCGGGTGCACGGGGCACTGAAGCTTTCTTT.

The chain is built from TRBV5-1 and TRBJ1-1; D not resolved. The germline V gene has CDR1 SGHRS and CDR2 YFSETQ. CDR3 length: 13 residues. The V end lost 1 base, the J end lost 7 bases, and 11 bases lay between the germline ends. This CDR3 is CASSLSGGSEAFF. The CDR3 region has the DNA TGCGCCAGCAGCTTGTCAGGTGGGAGTGAAGCTTTCTTT.

V usage is TRBV30 and J usage is TRBJ1-5, with TRBD1 matching over 8 bases. This CDR3 is built from 16 residues. Germline CDR1 reads GTSNPN; CDR2 reads SVGIG (reference sequence). J lost 5 bases, V lost 0 bases, and 9 bases had no gene match. The CDR3 nucleotides are TGTGCCTGGAGTGTAGGAGGTCAGGGGGCTTATCAGCCCCAGCATTTT. Protein sequence: CAWSVGGQGAYQPQHF.

The rearrangement links TRBV7-9 to TRBJ2-5; the D gene is possibly TRBD1 (6 bases). Germline CDR1 and CDR2: SEHNR and FQNEAQ (reference sequence). This CDR3 has 13 residues. Trimming removed 3 bases from V and 1 base from J, with 6 bases in between. CDR3 protein: CASSLDSQETQYF. In DNA, the CDR3 is TGTGCCAGCAGCTTGGACAGCCAAGAGACCCAGTACTTC. Based on the CDR3 plus reference TRBV7-9 and TRBJ2-5, the full variable domain is DTGVSQNPRHKITKRGQNVTFRCDPISEHNRLYWYRQTLGQGPEFLTYFQNEAQLEKSRLLSDRFSAERPKGSFSTLEIQRTEQGDSAMYLCASSLDSQETQYFGPGTRLLVL.

The V call is TRBV15, the J call TRBJ2-7, with D perhaps matching TRBD2 (6 bases). Germline loops: CDR1 LNHNV, CDR2 YYDKDF (reference sequence). The CDR3 totals 13 residues. V was clipped by 7 bases and J by 3 bases, with 13 bases between them. The CDR3 loop is CATMASANYEQYF. Here the CDR3 DNA reads TGTGCCACCATGGCTAGCGCGAACTACGAGCAGTACTTC.

This chain links TRBV5-1 with TRBJ2-7, with TRBD2 as a possible D gene (5 bases). The CDR3 is 12 residues long. V lost 5 bases, J lost 5 bases, and 11 bases lay in between. From germline, CDR1 is SGHRS and CDR2 YFSETQ. CDR3 in DNA: TGCGCCAGCAGTCCTGGCGGGCACGAGCAGTACTTC. This encodes CASSPGGHEQYF.

The sample holds a few counts of this clone. This chain connects TRBV19 to TRBJ1-1, with TRBD1 matching 8 bases. V shed 4 bases, J shed 5 bases, and the junction held 15 bases outside the gene matches. The CDR3 is made up of 17 amino acids. The germline V gene encodes CDR1 LNHDA and CDR2 SQIVND (reference sequence). The CDR3 nucleotides read TGTGCCAGTAGTAGTTTCGGACAGGGCTATTTTCGAACTGAAGCTTTCTTT. It specifies CASSSFGQGYFRTEAFF.

V usage is TRBV24-1 and J usage is TRBJ1-5, with TRBD1 matching over 10 bases. The CDR3 runs 17 residues. V was clipped by 3 bases and J by 0 bases; unmatched bases: 4. The germline gives CDR1 KGHDR, CDR2 SFDVKD. The CDR3 coding sequence is TGTGCCACCAGTGATCCCGGACAGGGGGATAGCAATCAGCCCCAGCATTTT. This codes for CATSDPGQGDSNQPQHF.

This chain connects TRBV27 to TRBJ2-2, with 8 bases that match TRBD2. V shed 5 bases, J shed 2 bases, and the junction held 13 bases outside the gene matches. The CDR3 totals 18 residues. From germline, CDR1 is MNHEY and CDR2 SMNVEV (reference sequence). CDR3 region: CASSIKDLAGLNTGELFF. The DNA for the CDR3 is TGTGCCAGCAGTATCAAAGATCTAGCGGGCCTAAACACCGGGGAGCTGTTTTTT.

A word on this clone: Other DNA sequences within the sample encode an identical CDR3. V usage is TRBV19 and J usage is TRBJ2-7; 11 bases are shared with TRBD2. Germline-derived CDR1 and CDR2 are LNHDA and SQIVND (reference sequence). V trimming: 4 bases; J trimming: 3 bases; junction bases outside the gene matches: 2. This CDR3 region has 14 residues. CDR3 loop: CASSRGLAGYEQYF. The CDR3 bases are TGTGCCAGTAGTAGAGGACTAGCGGGCTACGAGCAGTACTTC.

The chain employs TRBV30 and TRBJ1-4; D is uncertain. Germline V gives CDR1 GTSNPN, CDR2 SVGIG (reference sequence). The germline V and J ends were trimmed by 2 bases and 0 bases, with 10 bases remaining between them. This CDR3 contains 15 residues. Here the CDR3 DNA reads TGTGCCTGGAGTTACGCGGGAGCAACTAATGAAAAACTGTTTTTT. Translation gives CAWSYAGATNEKLFF.

The chain links TRBV7-6 to TRBJ2-2; D remains ambiguous. The CDR3 consists of 16 residues. Germline values: CDR1 SGHVS, CDR2 FNYEAQ. Between the trimmed V and J ends, which lost 2 bases and 0 bases, there was a span of 10 bases. In DNA, the CDR3 is TGTGCCAGCAGCTTAAATGCGGTCACGAACACCGGGGAGCTGTTTTTT. Amino acids: CASSLNAVTNTGELFF.

In its sample, this clone was seen a few times. The V and J genes are TRBV4-2 and TRBJ2-3, with D maybe TRBD1 (5 bases). CDR3 size: 15 residues. Trimming cost V 6 bases and J 2 bases, with 15 bases left between them. The germline V gene encodes CDR1 LGHNA and CDR2 YNFKEQ. CDR3 DNA: TGTGCCAGCAGTCCCAAGGGGCCTTCCACAGATACGCAGTATTTT. Its translation is CASSPKGPSTDTQYF.

V usage is TRBV2 and J usage is TRBJ1-2, with D perhaps matching TRBD1 (6 bases). This CDR3 is built from 14 residues. With 8 bases removed from V and 6 bases from J, the gap between germline ends came to 19 bases. Germline V gene sequence: CDR1 SNHLY, CDR2 FYNNEI. The CDR3 loop reads CASLQGRNFHGYTF. The CDR3 DNA is TGTGCCAGCCTCCAGGGGAGAAACTTTCATGGCTACACCTTC.

The chain has TRBV19 and TRBJ1-2; tentative D call: TRBD1 (5 bases). Per the germline V gene, CDR1 is LNHDA and CDR2 is SQIVND (reference sequence). The V end lost 5 bases, the J end lost 7 bases, and 20 bases lay between the germline ends. This CDR3 comprises 15 residues. CDR3 in DNA: TGTGCCAGTAGTCAAACCGGGCAGACGGGGGTTGGCTACACCTTC. This gives the protein CASSQTGQTGVGYTF.